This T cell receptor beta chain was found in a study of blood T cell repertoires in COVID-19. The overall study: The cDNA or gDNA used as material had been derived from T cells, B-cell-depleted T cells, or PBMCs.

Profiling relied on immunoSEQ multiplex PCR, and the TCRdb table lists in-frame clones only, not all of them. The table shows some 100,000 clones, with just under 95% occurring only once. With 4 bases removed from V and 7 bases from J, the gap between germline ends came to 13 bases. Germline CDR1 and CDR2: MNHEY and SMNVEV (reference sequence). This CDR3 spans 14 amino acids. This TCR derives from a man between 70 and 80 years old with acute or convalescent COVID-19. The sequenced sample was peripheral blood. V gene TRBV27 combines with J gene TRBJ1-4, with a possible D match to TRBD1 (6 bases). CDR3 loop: CASSWGGRLEKLFF. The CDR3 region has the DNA TGTGCCAGCAGTTGGGGGGGGCGCCTTGAAAAACTGTTTTTT.